A single sample is the source of the 9 T cell receptor beta chains below, sequenced in a study of cytomegalovirus exposure and HLA in healthy donors. The study ran its PCR with 60 Vbeta and 13 Jbeta primers. Measured with immunoSEQ multiplex PCR; TCRdb has only the in-frame clones, and not every one. This sample yields about 150,000 clones, of which about 88% are seen a single time; roughly 2.3% belongs to the top ten. Sequenced input: PBMCs. Every receptor here comes from a woman in her late teens or twenties in good health and CMV-seronegative.

The chain carries TRBV9 and TRBJ2-7; a weak D match, TRBD1 (5 bases). Germline values: CDR1 SGDLS, CDR2 YYNGEE. CDR3 length: 13 amino acids. The V and J ends lost 4 bases and 3 bases respectively, with 11 bases between them. CDR3 protein: CASSPTTDYEQYF. CDR3 in DNA: TGTGCCAGCAGCCCTACGACAGACTACGAGCAGTACTTC.

This clone was seen a handful of times. The chain joins TRBV29-1 to TRBJ2-5; unclear D gene. Germline V gene sequence: CDR1 SQVTM, CDR2 ANQGSEA. The ends were cut back, 7 bases at V and 4 bases at J, with 10 bases in the middle. The CDR3 is made up of 11 amino acids. The CDR3 nucleotides read TGCAGCGCTGGCAGAAGAGAGACCCAGTACTTC. Its protein is CSAGRRETQYF.

This clone was counted between two and nine times. The J gene is TRBJ2-3, the V gene TRBV15; perhaps TRBD2 as D (7 bases). The CDR3 runs to 15 residues. V was trimmed by 5 bases and J by 4 bases, leaving 16 bases between them. Germline V lookup: CDR1 LNHNV, CDR2 YYDKDF (reference sequence). In DNA, the CDR3 is TGTGCCACCAGCGGAAGGAGGGAGGGGGCAGATACGCAGTATTTT. This sequence encodes CATSGRREGADTQYF.

This rearrangement joins TRBV18 to TRBJ2-2, with a tentative D call TRBD2 (6 bases). The CDR3 is 16 residues long. Germline-derived CDR1 and CDR2 are KGHSH and LQKENI. With 0 bases removed from V and 3 bases from J, the gap between germline ends came to 11 bases. CDR3 sequence reads: CASSPPGGRDTGELFF. CDR3 DNA sequence: TGTGCCAGCTCACCACCGGGGGGACGGGACACCGGGGAGCTGTTTTTT.

In this sample, this clone turned up once. The chain uses TRBV6-5 and TRBJ2-2; 7 nucleotides line up with TRBD1. The CDR3 covers 16 residues. V trimming: 0 bases; J trimming: 4 bases; junction bases outside the gene matches: 5. CDR1 is MNHEY, CDR2 SVGAGI, per germline. The CDR3 bases are TGTGCCAGCAGTTACTCGAGGGACAGAGGCACCGGGGAGCTGTTTTTT. It specifies CASSYSRDRGTGELFF.

The J gene is TRBJ2-1, the V gene TRBV4-3; D is ambiguous. The CDR3 runs to 14 residues. V dropped 5 bases and J dropped 7 bases, with 15 bases sitting between them. Germline-derived CDR1 and CDR2 are LGHNA and YSLEER. The CDR3 loop reads CASSALRLQNEQFF. The CDR3 DNA follows: TGCGCCAGCAGCGCACTCCGTTTACAGAATGAGCAGTTCTTC.

The genes are TRBV2 and TRBJ2-3; 9 nucleotides match TRBD2. The trim removed 3 bases at V and 1 base at J, leaving 5 bases unmatched. Looked up from germline, CDR1 is SNHLY and CDR2 is FYNNEI. CDR3 length: 16 amino acids. The CDR3 region is CASSDRRLAGTDTQYF. The CDR3 DNA sequence: TGTGCCAGCAGTGATAGGAGACTAGCGGGCACAGATACGCAGTATTTT.

The chain joins TRBV19 to TRBJ2-7, with a tentative D call TRBD2 (6 bases). CDR3 size: 13 residues. Germline CDR1 is LNHDA and CDR2 is SQIVND (reference sequence). V dropped 6 bases and J dropped 6 bases, with 15 bases sitting between them. The CDR3 region is CASSPGQGGEQYF. CDR3 sequence (DNA): TGTGCCAGTAGCCCCGGGCAGGGAGGCGAGCAGTACTTC.

The chain carries TRBV7-8 and TRBJ1-3; the D is unclear. In germline, CDR1 is SGHVS, CDR2 FQNEAQ. Trimming removed 7 bases from V and 3 bases from J, with 13 bases in between. This CDR3 comprises 14 residues. The CDR3 is CASTRAADGNTIYF. As DNA, the CDR3 is TGTGCCAGCACGAGGGCGGCGGATGGAAACACCATATATTTT.